This TCR beta chain is from a study of blood T cells in healthy people across ages (dated by TCRdb to 2013 to 2016). Background for the entire study: In model experiments, template switching captured roughly one uniquely barcoded TCR beta cDNA molecule for every two T cells. Age-related changes in TCR beta repertoire diversity were measured in the study by deep sequencing normalized with unique cDNA molecular identifiers. Four age groups were formed from the donors: young (average about 17 years), middle-aged (just under 40), aged (approximately 60) and long-lived (82). Using the same blood draw, the study looked at two additional independent replicas of 1 million unique cDNA reads for two donors, one aged 18 to 30 and the other aged 80 or older.

The donors were a few dozen Caucasian individuals from Russia, aged roughly 6 to 100 years, who were systemically healthy. Ten milliliters of peripheral blood were drawn from each donor into EDTA-treated Vacutainer tubes. Ficoll-Paque density-gradient centrifugation was used to isolate PBMCs, with at least 7 million obtained per sample. Trizol reagent was used to extract total RNA from the PBMCs, yielding at least 5 micrograms per sample. For every donor, flow cytometry on a PBMC aliquot measured the percentage of naive CD45RAhigh/CD27high T cells. The library was generated by 5' RACE. The listed sequencing device is Illumina HiSeq 2500. A second PCR of roughly 7 to 12 cycles was run with a J-beta primer mix and a sample-barcoded 5' primer. A unique molecular identifier was introduced onto each TCR beta cDNA molecule by a template-switch 5' adaptor carrying 12 random nucleotides. Each sample yielded at least 3 million CDR3-containing paired-end reads. All of the RNA was converted into first-strand cDNA using the Mint cDNA synthesis kit, with a TRBC-specific oligonucleotide serving as the primer. All cDNA was treated with uracil-DNA glycosylase and then went through a first 18-cycle PCR with the universal primers M1SS and BC2_uni_R. As for how the authors treated the data: For normalization, 1 million high-quality reads, each with a distinct molecular identifier, were randomly selected from each sample. Instead of being binned into consensus sequences, reads with shared molecular identifiers were discarded. MiTCR, set to a Q25 quality threshold and the strictest error-elimination algorithm, was used for CDR3 identification, clonotype clustering and error correction. A nonparametric unseen species model with Euler transformation was used to estimate a lower bound on total TCR beta diversity. Through fastp at Q25 and MiXCR, TCRdb rebuilt clones from the public reads, retaining in-frame beta chains. CDR3 protein sequences are deduplicated, and each keeps its most common genes and DNA. The V and J calls, along with clone size, are taken from TCRdb and not from the paper's own processing. For this sample the table gives 500,000 to 650,000 distinct CDR3 sequences, of which around a quarter were detected only once. 3% to 4% of the sample is taken by the ten largest.

Relative to germline, V is 5 bases shorter and J is 8 bases shorter, with 21 bases between their ends. The cysteine opens and the phenylalanine closes a CDR3 of 15 amino acids. Only the CDR3 DNA is retained, 45 bases long and in frame from the first base. Paper-wide results and their limitations: Total diversity estimates from one million sequenced T cells were considered lower bounds and underestimates. The percentage of naive T cells measured by flow cytometry correlated strongly with observed TCR beta diversity. The long-lived group showed more naive CD4+ T cells, fewer expanded clones and increased TCR diversity than the aged group, suggesting age selection. Observed TCR beta diversity per million T cells fell roughly linearly with age, and a significant reduction was already apparent by age around 36. Conclusive comparison of naive and antigen-experienced compartments was prevented by the profiling of bulk unsorted PBMCs. Because donor CMV infection status was unknown, age-related changes in expanded clonotypes were potentially confounded.

A word on this clonotype: No antigen is known for it. No quality values exist for individual bases; no much larger clone is one base distant.

The data were also submitted as part of a second study, on T cells of mothers and their children. Reported in the second study: The donors were nine systemically healthy Caucasian individuals, made up of three mothers and their six children. cDNA synthesis consumed the entire amount of extracted RNA, loaded at roughly 1.5 ug RNA in each 15 ul reaction. In the second PCR, the M1S primer added sample barcodes and 2-4 random nucleotides. More than 9 million TCR beta CDR3 reads were obtained from each mother, and some 3.2 million reads were obtained from each child. Thymic selection similarly shapes TCR recombination output in related and unrelated pairs, with minor effect from inherited differences. Normalized repertoire overlap was always found to be slightly, but never significantly, higher in related mother-child pairs than in unrelated mother-child pairs. No persistent microchimeric T cell clones were found, with a detection sensitivity of 80 to 100 clones per million clonotypes. Deep NGS was used in the study to compare the TCR beta repertoires of mothers and children and to look for features that separate related mother-child pairs from unrelated individuals. The mean age was roughly 36 +/- 4 years for the mothers and around 10 +/- 4 years for the children. Libraries were sequenced on Illumina HiSeq 2000 with 100+100 nt paired-end reads after adapter ligation with NEBNext reagents. To prevent cross-contamination, the mother and child libraries were prepared a month apart and were sequenced in separate runs. Each donor had between roughly 500,000 and 2,200,000 distinct TCR beta clonotypes identified. Naive TCR beta clonotypes were estimated from low-frequency clonotypes matched to each donor's FACS-determined naive share, without sorting.

Sequencing was carried out using blood. The sequence joins TRBV12-3 or TRBV12-4 to TRBJ1-2; TRBD1 is a weak D gene call, 5 bases matching. The TCR originated in a boy aged 2 to 9 in good health. The CDR3 amino acid sequence is: CASSGRDPSEWGYTF. The sequenced DNA: TGTGCCAGCAGTGGACGGGACCCGTCCGAATGGGGCTACACCTTC.